This T cell receptor beta chain was sequenced in a study of OX40 agonist ivuxolimab in advanced cancers. Researchers took blood at baseline, on cycle 4 day 1, and on cycle 7 day 1. Produced via immunoSEQ multiplex PCR; TCRdb's table is partial and in-frame only. The repertoire holds fewer than 30,000 clones, with about 85% as singletons. The sequence was collected from an adult with an advanced solid tumor such as melanoma, head and neck, liver or kidney cancer. The source material was CD4+ or CD8+ T cells sorted from blood, sampled in a trial of the OX40 agonist ivuxolimab.

The CDR3 loop reads CASSHRTGQETQYF. The CDR3 DNA is TGTGCCAGCAGCCACCGGACAGGGCAAGAGACCCAGTACTTC. The rearrangement joins TRBV7-8 to TRBJ2-5, with 8 bases matching TRBD1. V was pared by 5 bases and J by 2 bases, with 4 bases of the junction left unmatched. CDR1 is SGHVS, CDR2 FQNEAQ, per germline. CDR3 length: 14 amino acids.